This record looks at one T cell receptor beta chain sequence and its context. The entry originates in a study of blood T cell repertoires in COVID-19. This CDR3 contains 17 residues. The germline V gene has CDR1 KGHDR and CDR2 SFDVKD. V was pared by 4 bases and J by 4 bases, with 14 bases of the junction left unmatched. The assay was immunoSEQ multiplex PCR, and TCRdb's table has in-frame clones only and misses some. This table holds fewer than 250,000 clones, roughly 85% found once. The chain recombines TRBV24-1 with TRBJ1-2; 7 bases are a match to TRBD1. The TCR originated in a woman in her forties with active or convalescent COVID-19. The specimen was peripheral blood. CDR3 DNA: TGTGCCACCAGTGAACCAGGACAGGCCGCCGGGAGCTATGGCTACACCTTC. It is translated as CATSEPGQAAGSYGYTF.